The 16 T cell receptor beta chains below come from one sample, sequenced in a study of human T cells and chemical hapten exposure. Time point indicated: patch test 1, 2 weeks after DPC sensitization. Treatment defined: therapeutic diphenylcyclopropenone sensitization with weekly scalp DPC. One entry per CDR3 protein results from TCRdb running MiXCR on the RACE reads. Of roughly 45,000 distinct CDR3 sequences listed, roughly 9.5% are singletons. The sample here was whole blood, taken in connection with sensitization to the hapten diphenylcyclopropenone (DPC). These receptors all come from a woman aged 45-65 years with alopecia areata. Some clones in this sample may be carry-over from other donors' samples.

In its sample, this clonotype was seen many times. The V call is TRBV2, the J call TRBJ1-1; weak D call: TRBD1 (5 bases). The germline V gene has CDR1 SNHLY and CDR2 FYNNEI. CDR3 length: 16 residues. The ends were cut back, 3 bases at V and 8 bases at J, with 22 bases in the middle. The CDR3 sequence: CASSERVGHRREEAFF. CDR3 DNA sequence: TGTGCCAGCAGTGAGCGGGTGGGGCATCGAAGGGAGGAAGCTTTCTTT.

The rearrangement joins TRBV6-5 to TRBJ1-1; D ambiguous. The V gene lost 0 bases and the J gene lost 11 bases, with 13 bases spanning the gap. In germline, CDR1 is MNHEY, CDR2 SVGAGI. The CDR3 is 13 residues long. The CDR3 DNA reads as TGTGCCAGCAGTTACTCGGCGGGGTCTGGGGCTTTCTTT. Translating gives CASSYSAGSGAFF.

The sample holds many counts of this clonotype. This rearrangement joins TRBV10-2 to TRBJ2-1, with D possibly being TRBD2 (6 bases). The length of the CDR3 is 13 residues. Trimming left V 5 bases short and J 8 bases short, with 13 bases between. Germline V gives CDR1 WSHSY, CDR2 SAAADI. DNA of the CDR3: TGCGCCAGCAGTAACCCTGGGGGGTATGAGCAGTTCTTC. It yields the protein CASSNPGGYEQFF.

In its sample, this clonotype was seen many times. The rearrangement uses TRBV11-2 and TRBJ2-1, with D hard to call. This CDR3 is 13 amino acids long. V lost 2 bases and J 9 bases, leaving 11 bases between the germline ends. Germline assignment: CDR1 SGHAT and CDR2 FQNNGV. The CDR3 DNA is TGTGCCAGCAGCTTAATCTCATTACCTGAGCAGTTCTTC. Translated, it gives CASSLISLPEQFF.

Ten or more counts support this clonotype. The rearrangement uses TRBV5-5 and TRBJ2-2; D unclear. This CDR3 comprises 14 residues. Germline loops: CDR1 SGHKS, CDR2 YYEKEE (reference sequence). V gave up 1 base and J gave up 1 base, with 5 bases separating them. This CDR3 reads CASSLTVNTGELFF. In nucleotides, the CDR3 is TGTGCCAGCAGCTTGACGGTGAACACCGGGGAGCTGTTTTTT.

This clonotype appeared many times. This chain joins TRBV20-1 and TRBJ2-1; D uncertain. V was cut by 0 bases and J by 1 base, with 10 bases left in between. The CDR3 covers 15 residues. Germline CDR1 reads DFQATT; CDR2 reads SNEGSKA (reference sequence). The CDR3 region has the DNA TGCAGTGCTAGAGACCCTTTCGGTTCCTACAATGAGCAGTTCTTC. Its protein is CSARDPFGSYNEQFF.

This clonotype was picked up a small number of times. This chain connects TRBV28 to TRBJ1-6; maybe TRBD1 (6 bases). Germline V gives CDR1 MDHEN, CDR2 SYDVKM. V lost 6 bases and J 12 bases, leaving 15 bases between the germline ends. CDR3 size: 13 residues. The CDR3, as DNA: TGTGCCAGCAGACCAACAGGGATCGGACCCCTCCACTTT. It codes for CASRPTGIGPLHF.

Notes on this clonotype: Possible read error: a much larger clone is one base away. The J gene is TRBJ1-5, the V gene TRBV19; 7 bases line up with TRBD1. This CDR3 has 16 residues. Trimming took 6 bases from V and 4 from J; bases not matched to a gene: 12. The germline V gene has CDR1 LNHDA and CDR2 SQIVND (reference sequence). CDR3 nucleotides: TGTGCCAGTAGCCCCCCCCCCGGACAGGCTAATCAGCCCCAGCATTTT. Translating it yields CASSPPPGQANQPQHF.

This clonotype came up many times. V gene TRBV4-1 combines with J gene TRBJ2-1; D is undetermined. Per germline, CDR1 MGHRA and CDR2 YSYEKL. The V and J ends lost 6 bases and 2 bases respectively, with 17 bases between them. CDR3 length: 16 amino acids. The CDR3 sequence: CASRSQRTSAYNEQFF. CDR3 DNA: TGCGCCAGCAGATCACAACGGACCAGCGCCTACAATGAGCAGTTCTTC.

This clonotype was recorded at least ten times. This rearrangement joins TRBV12-3 or TRBV12-4 to TRBJ2-1, with 14 bases aligning to TRBD2. The CDR3 runs to 16 residues. V lost 4 bases, J lost 6 bases, and 5 bases stayed unmatched. The CDR3 DNA follows: TGTGCCAGCAGTTCGCAAGGACTAGCGGGAGGCAATGAGCAGTTCTTC. Translating it yields CASSSQGLAGGNEQFF.

This clonotype showed up many times. The CDR3 spells CASRSRASGKNNEQFF. The CDR3 bases are TGTGCCAGCAGGTCTAGGGCTAGCGGAAAAAACAATGAGCAGTTCTTC. The chain combines TRBV27 with TRBJ2-1, with 7 bases that match TRBD2. The CDR3 covers 16 residues. The V gene end was trimmed by 6 bases and the J gene end by 5 bases; junction bases not matched to a gene: 13. From germline, CDR1 is MNHEY and CDR2 SMNVEV (reference sequence).

There are many counts of this clonotype. The rearrangement joins TRBV6-1 to TRBJ1-2; no clear D gene. Trimming left V 7 bases short and J 8 bases short, with 17 bases between. The CDR3 is 13 amino acids. CDR1 is MNHNS and CDR2 is SASEGT in the germline V gene. CDR3 protein: CASMPLAIYGYTF. The CDR3 DNA follows: TGTGCCAGCATGCCTCTGGCTATATACGGCTACACCTTC.

The sample holds a few counts of this clonotype. The chain carries TRBV5-5 and TRBJ2-5; 8 bases are shared with TRBD1. CDR1 and CDR2 (germline): SGHKS, YYEKEE (reference sequence). This CDR3 is built from 14 residues. The trim removed 4 bases at V and 2 bases at J, leaving 4 bases unmatched. The DNA for the CDR3 is TGTGCCAGCAGCGTGAGGACAGGGCAAGAGACCCAGTACTTC. It is translated as CASSVRTGQETQYF.

This clonotype was recorded at least ten times. The chain uses TRBV12-3 or TRBV12-4 and TRBJ2-7; 9 bases are a match to TRBD1. This CDR3 comprises 15 residues. Trimming at V came to 2 bases and at J to 1 base, leaving 3 bases not matched to a gene. CDR3 sequence (DNA): TGTGCCAGCAGTTTACCCGGGACAGGGTCCTACGAGCAGTACTTC. This translates into CASSLPGTGSYEQYF.

This clonotype was detected ten times or more. This sequence joins TRBV6-5 and TRBJ2-7; D uncertain. Trimming shortened V by 1 base and J by 1 base, and 17 bases separated the two germline ends. The CDR3 is 17 amino acids. The V gene's germline CDR1 is MNHEY and CDR2 SVGAGI. As DNA, the CDR3 is TGTGCCAGCAGTTACTATCCCCCGCGTGAGCTGTCCTACGAGCAGTACTTC. It yields the protein CASSYYPPRELSYEQYF.

Many counts were recorded for this clonotype. The chain couples TRBV7-7 to TRBJ1-3; tentative D call: TRBD1 (6 bases). There are 15 residues in the CDR3. Trimming cost V 0 bases and J 8 bases, with 14 bases left between them. Germline lookup yields CDR1 SSHAT and CDR2 FNYEAQ (reference sequence). For the CDR3, the DNA is TGTGCCAGCAGCTTAGCGGGGACTCCAGGGGACACCATATATTTT. This sequence encodes CASSLAGTPGDTIYF.